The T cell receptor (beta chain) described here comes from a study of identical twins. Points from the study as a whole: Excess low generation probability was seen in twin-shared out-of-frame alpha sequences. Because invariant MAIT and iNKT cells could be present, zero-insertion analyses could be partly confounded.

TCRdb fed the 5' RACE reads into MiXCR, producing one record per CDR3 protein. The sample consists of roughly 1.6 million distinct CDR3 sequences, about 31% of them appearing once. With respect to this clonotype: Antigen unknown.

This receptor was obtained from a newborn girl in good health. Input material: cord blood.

CDR3 amino acids: CASSLSSFRDRGNEQYF. Here the CDR3 DNA reads TGTGCCAGCAGTTTATCGAGTTTTAGAGACAGGGGCAACGAGCAGTACTTC. The rearrangement links TRBV27 to TRBJ2-5, with 8 bases lining up with TRBD1. The end of the DNA aligns better with TRBJ2-7, so the J call may be wrong. The CDR3 spans 17 residues. Germline V gives CDR1 MNHEY, CDR2 SMNVEV (reference sequence).